This T cell receptor beta chain was identified in a study of neoadjuvant anti-PD-1 for oral cavity cancer (dated by TCRdb to the early 2020s). Concerning the study at large: Three to four biweekly doses of nivolumab at 3 mg/kg were mostly administered to patients before curative-intent surgical resection. Patients who did not progress were given a fourth nivolumab dose at about day 43 and had definitive surgical resection on days 50-56. Under RECIST 1.1, a patient counted as a responder if showing complete response, partial response or stable disease, and as a non-responder if showing progression. The parent correlative cohort included roughly 12 patients, with an approximately 31% response rate. The paper as a whole reports these results and caveats: After neoadjuvant nivolumab, significantly higher T cell clonality (Gini index) was found within PBMCs in non-responders than in responders. A higher pretreatment blood Treg/Th17 ratio correlated with both higher pretreatment blood TCRbeta clonality and lower post-treatment tumor TCRbeta clonality. TCR analyses included only a few patients per response group, and the authors called for larger cohorts for validation.

For deep sequencing, each PBMC sample was run in six replicates, with libraries mostly built from approximately 0.45 ug of input genomic DNA. The immunoSEQ hsTCRbeta kit was used to prepare TCRbeta libraries, following the manufacturer's instructions. The completed libraries were mixed into a single pool at 3 nM, then sequenced with an Illumina NovaSeq 6000 S4 flow cell. The authors' pipeline ran thus. Raw data preprocessing and quality control were performed with the immunoSEQ Analyzer. The analysis was restricted to productive rearrangements, with each unique CDR3 amino acid sequence defining a clonotype. Repertoire clonality was estimated as the Gini-Simpson index, which was computed with the R package tcR. Student's t test was used to compare Gini indices, while Pearson correlation assessed associations with tumor size change. What TCRdb holds here is the immuneACCESS table cut down to in-frame rearrangements. Part of the clones is not present; checked against another copy, under half of the missing clones reflect an unresolved V gene, and the others are unexplained. V and J calls and clone size follow that table, whereas D and trimming were derived from the DNA. This sample is represented by around 13,000 clones; about 81% of them were singletons. Together, the top ten hold around 2% of the sample.

Its CDR3 holds 15 amino acids, cysteine through phenylalanine. Only the CDR3 part of the read is kept: 45 bases, read in frame from the first base. CDR1 SGDLS and CDR2 YYNGEE were looked up in the germline V gene. From V the trimming removes 5 bases and from J it removes 4 bases, while the gene matches leave 7 bases of the junction unaccounted for. Turning to this clone: The clone's antigen remains unknown. No much larger clone exists at a distance of one base, and base qualities are not known.

The sample's time point label, decoded: after neoadjuvant nivolumab, at surgical resection. Patients were newly diagnosed with stage II-IVA oral cavity squamous cell carcinoma and had received no prior systemic or radiation treatment. The cohort was made up of patients with locally advanced, HPV-negative oral cavity squamous cell carcinoma. Peripheral blood mononuclear cells were analyzed directly and were not maintained or expanded in culture. The samples were obtained from a longitudinal correlative study of a single-arm phase II trial testing neoadjuvant nivolumab in oral cavity squamous cell carcinoma. Subject-matched pre- and post-treatment PBMCs and tumors from three responders and three non-responders underwent genomic DNA-based TCRbeta sequencing. Peripheral blood mononuclear cells were drawn once before nivolumab treatment and a second time after treatment, when surgery took place. Genomic DNA was isolated from PBMCs using the Maxwell RSC DNA from Cells kit.

This chain joins TRBV9 to TRBJ1-4; a stretch of 8 junction bases matches TRBD1. The TCR sequence derives from a person between 40 and 85 years old with oral cavity squamous cell carcinoma. Sequences were derived from PBMCs, sampled after nivolumab (anti-PD-1) treatment. The CDR3 region has the sequence CASSTTGQGNEKLFF. The bases read TGTGCCAGCAGTACTACTGGACAGGGTAATGAAAAACTGTTTTTT.